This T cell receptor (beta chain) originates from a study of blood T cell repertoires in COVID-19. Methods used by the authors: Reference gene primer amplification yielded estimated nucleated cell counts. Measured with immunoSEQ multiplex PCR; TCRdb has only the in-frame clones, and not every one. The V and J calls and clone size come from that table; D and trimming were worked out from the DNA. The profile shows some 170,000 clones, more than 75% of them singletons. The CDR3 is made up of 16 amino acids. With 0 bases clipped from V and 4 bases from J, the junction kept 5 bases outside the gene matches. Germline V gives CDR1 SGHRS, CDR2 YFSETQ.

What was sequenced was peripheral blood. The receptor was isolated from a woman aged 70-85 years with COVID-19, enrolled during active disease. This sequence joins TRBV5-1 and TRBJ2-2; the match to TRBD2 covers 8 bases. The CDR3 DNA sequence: TGCGCCAGCAGCTTGGCCGCGGGAGGACTCACCGGGGAGCTGTTTTTT. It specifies CASSLAAGGLTGELFF.